This TCR beta chain was identified during a study of cytomegalovirus exposure and HLA in healthy donors. 13 Jbeta primers and 60 Vbeta primers were used for the PCR. TCRdb's copy holds only in-frame clones and misses some; the assay was immunoSEQ multiplex PCR. Among 100,000 to 150,000 clones listed, around three quarters were seen once. Concerning this clone itself: No antigen is known for it.

Unmatched junction bases numbered 9, after V lost 2 bases and J lost 3 bases. This CDR3 comprises 16 residues. CDR1 SGHNT and CDR2 YYREEE come from the germline V gene (reference sequence). Study results and limitations: Later analysis identified several of the most significant clusters that appeared linked to common viral pathogens.

Sequencing used PBMCs. This receptor was obtained from a woman aged 45-59 years in good health and CMV-seronegative. This chain uses TRBV5-4 with TRBJ2-5, with TRBD2 matching 8 bases. The CDR3 sequence is CASSFRSIAGKETQYF. CDR3 in DNA: TGTGCCAGCAGCTTTAGGTCGATAGCGGGAAAAGAGACCCAGTACTTC. Filled out from reference TRBV5-4 and TRBJ2-5, the complete variable domain reads ETGVTQSPTHLIKTRGQQVTLRCSSQSGHNTVSWYQQALGQGPQFIFQYYREEENGRGNFPPRFSGLQFPNYSSELNVNALELDDSALYLCASSFRSIAGKETQYFGPGTRLLVL.